This is a list of T cell receptor beta chains from one sample in a study of CD8 T cells in Susac syndrome. TCRdb independently ran MiXCR on the immunoSEQ multiplex PCR reads; one entry per CDR3 protein. Among approximately 160,000 distinct CDR3 sequences listed, roughly 95% were seen once. The sample was CD4+ T cells from PBMCs. Receptors originate from a human donor with multiple sclerosis. Both conserved end residues are part of each CDR3. A D gene is named only where the DNA matches it firmly. Rows may omit the clone size; those that give it use once, few, many or a size class.

TRBV7-2	.	.	TRBJ2-4	TGTGCCAGCAGCCCGGGACGGCAAAACATTCAGTACTTC	CASSPGRQNIQYF
TRBV2	TRBD1	.	TRBJ2-7	TGTGCCAGCAGTGGGGACAGGGTAAACTCCTACGAGCAGTACTTC	CASSGDRVNSYEQYF
TRBV18	TRBD1	.	TRBJ2-3	TGTGCCAGCTCAGCTACAGGGGGTCACACAGATACGCAGTATTTT	CASSATGGHTDTQYF
TRBV12-3/TRBV12-4	.	.	TRBJ2-5	TGTGCCAGCAGTTTAAATGCGGGGTTTGAGGAGACCCAGTACTTC	CASSLNAGFEETQYF
TRBV3-1	.	once	TRBJ1-2	TGTGCCAGCAGCCGACAGTTAAATGGCTACACCTTC	CASSRQLNGYTF
TRBV15	.	.	TRBJ1-2	TGTGCCACCAGCAGAGATGGAGGGAGGGGCGGAGGCTACACCTTC	CATSRDGGRGGGYTF
TRBV6-5	TRBD2	.	TRBJ2-5	TGTGCCAGCAGTTACCCGAGTATTAGCGGGATCCAAGAGACCCAGTACTTC	CASSYPSISGIQETQYF
TRBV15	.	.	TRBJ1-6	TGTGCCACCAGCAGAGATGGCGGCAGGGAGAATTCACCCCTCCACTTT	CATSRDGGRENSPLHF
TRBV5-4	.	.	TRBJ2-1	TGTGCCAGCAGCTCGAACAATGAGCAGTTCTTC	CASSSNNEQFF
TRBV3-1	.	.	TRBJ1-5	TGTGCCAGCAGCCAAGAGGGGGGAGTGGATCAGCCCCAGCATTTT	CASSQEGGVDQPQHF
TRBV7-2	.	once	TRBJ2-4	TGTGCCAGCAGCTCCCCTCGGTTAGCCAAAAACATTCAGTACTTC	CASSSPRLAKNIQYF
TRBV3-1	.	.	TRBJ2-1	TGTGCCAGCAGCCAAGACGTGGGAGTCGGAATGTTCTTC	CASSQDVGVGMFF
TRBV20-1	TRBD2	once	TRBJ2-1	TGCAGTGCTAGATCCTTAAGCGGGGTTCCCTACAATGAGCAGTTCTTC	CSARSLSGVPYNEQFF
TRBV7-9	.	.	TRBJ2-5	TGTGCCAGCAGCTTCAATTCACGAGAAGCGGAGACCCAGTACTTC	CASSFNSREAETQYF
TRBV5-1	TRBD1	.	TRBJ2-7	TGCGCCAGCAGCTTGGGAAGGGGGCCCAATTCCTACGAGCAGTACTTC	CASSLGRGPNSYEQYF
TRBV7-9	.	.	TRBJ1-1	TGTGCCAGCAGCCCGCGGACAGAGAACACTGAAGCTTTCTTT	CASSPRTENTEAFF
TRBV14	.	.	TRBJ2-5	TGTGCCAGCAGCCAAAGTAGGGCAGCGCAAGAGACCCAGTACTTC	CASSQSRAAQETQYF
TRBV5-1	.	.	TRBJ2-5	TGCGCCACCGAGGAAGGTGGGGGGCGAGAGACCCAGTACTTC	CATEEGGGRETQYF
TRBV30	.	.	TRBJ1-6	TGTGCCTGGAGTGTACTGGTCGAGAATTCACCCCTCCACTTT	CAWSVLVENSPLHF
TRBV18	TRBD1	.	TRBJ2-6	TGTGCCAGCTCACCGATGACAGGGCGGTCTGGGGCCAACGTCCTGACTTTC	CASSPMTGRSGANVLTF
TRBV29-1	TRBD2	.	TRBJ2-7	TGCAGCGTTGGGAGCGGGAGGAATGGTGAGCAGTACTTC	CSVGSGRNGEQYF
TRBV27	.	.	TRBJ1-2	TGTGCCAGCAGTTTAAGGTTTGGGGGGGGGCGCAGCTATGGCTACACCTTC	CASSLRFGGGRSYGYTF
TRBV3-1	TRBD2	.	TRBJ2-5	TGTGCCAGCAGCCTGGGACTAGCGGGAGGAATCCAAGAGACCCAGTACTTC	CASSLGLAGGIQETQYF
TRBV29-1	.	.	TRBJ2-7	TGCAGCGTTGAAGGCGGGACAACCTCCTACGAGCAGTACTTC	CSVEGGTTSYEQYF
TRBV5-1	.	once	TRBJ1-1	TGCGCCAGCAGCTCTTCCGTGAGGACTGAAGAAGCTTTCTTT	CASSSSVRTEEAFF
TRBV25-1	TRBD1	.	TRBJ1-1	TGTGCCAGCCAAAGACAGGGGGCCGAAGCTTTCTTT	CASQRQGAEAFF
TRBV6-5	TRBD2	once	TRBJ2-3	TGTGCCAGCAGTTCCGGGACTAGCGGGAGTAGGGATACGCAGTATTTT	CASSSGTSGSRDTQYF
TRBV24-1	TRBD1	.	TRBJ2-3	TGTGCCATCGGGTCTCCGGGACAGCCGCCTAACGATAGCACAGATACGCAGTATTTT	CAIGSPGQPPNDSTDTQYF
TRBV28	.	.	TRBJ2-7	TGTTCGTGTGGGGGAAGCGGCTACGAGCAGTACTTC	CSCGGSGYEQYF
TRBV29-1	.	.	TRBJ1-2	TGCAGCGTTGGGGGGGGAGAGGATGGCTACACCTTC	CSVGGGEDGYTF
TRBV30	.	.	TRBJ2-7	TGTGCTAGGAGTCCCGGCGGTAGCGAGCAGTACTTC	CARSPGGSEQYF
TRBV7-2	TRBD1	.	TRBJ1-2	TGTGCCAGCTCCACCGACAGGGTGTATGGCTACACCTTC	CASSTDRVYGYTF
TRBV9	.	.	TRBJ2-2	TGTGCCAGCAGCGATTTATCCACCGGGGAGCTGTTTTTT	CASSDLSTGELFF
TRBV20-1	.	.	TRBJ1-1	TGCAGTGCTTCCCGGGGCAGAAACACTGAAGCTTTCTTT	CSASRGRNTEAFF
TRBV27	TRBD2	.	TRBJ2-2	TGTGCCAGCAGGCGGGAGGGCGTCGGGGAGCTGTTTTTT	CASRREGVGELFF
TRBV3-1	.	.	TRBJ2-7	TGTGCCAGCAGCCAAGATTTGGCGATGGCTCTCTCCTACGAGCAGTACTTC	CASSQDLAMALSYEQYF
TRBV15	.	once	TRBJ1-5	TGTGCCACCAGCAGTGGCAGGGGCGTAAGGCCCCAGCATTTT	CATSSGRGVRPQHF
TRBV6-2/TRBV6-3	.	.	TRBJ2-1	TGTGCCAGCAGTTATCCGACTAGGTCCTGGGTCTTC	CASSYPTRSWVF
TRBV6-2/TRBV6-3	.	.	TRBJ2-7	TGTGCCAGCAGCCGACAGCCCGAGCAGTACTTC	CASSRQPEQYF
TRBV19	.	.	TRBJ2-5	TGTGCCAGTAGTATAGATCGGTCAGGCGAAAAAGAGACCCAGTACTTC	CASSIDRSGEKETQYF
TRBV12-3/TRBV12-4	TRBD1	.	TRBJ1-1	TGTGCCAGCACCTTGGGACAGCCGGCCGGAGCTTTCTTT	CASTLGQPAGAFF
TRBV20-1	.	once	TRBJ2-1	TGCAGTGCTAGTGCCTCAGTGGCTTCCTCCTACAATGAGCAGTTCTTC	CSASASVASSYNEQFF
TRBV27	.	.	TRBJ2-1	TGTGCCACCACACCTGACGGGAGTCCCAATGAGCAGTTCTTC	CATTPDGSPNEQFF
TRBV3-1	TRBD2	.	TRBJ2-1	TGTGCCAGCAGCCAAGTGGGGACTAGCGGGAGCTCCTACAATGAGCAGTTCTTC	CASSQVGTSGSSYNEQFF
TRBV27	TRBD1	.	TRBJ1-1	TGTGCCAGCCGGGCGACAGGGTCCACTGAAGCTTTCTTT	CASRATGSTEAFF
TRBV27	.	.	TRBJ2-5	TGTGCCAGCAGTTTCGCCAGGGTGGGAGAGACCCAGTACTTC	CASSFARVGETQYF
TRBV7-9	.	.	TRBJ2-7	TGTGCCAGTTCCCCGAGCTTCCACATTTACGAGCAGTACTTC	CASSPSFHIYEQYF
TRBV5-4	.	.	TRBJ2-1	TGTGCCAGCAGCCCATCGATGAAGGAGGAAGATGAGCAGTTCTTC	CASSPSMKEEDEQFF
TRBV3-1	.	.	TRBJ1-5	TGTGCCAGCAGCCAGGGTTATAGCAATCAGCCCCAGCATTTT	CASSQGYSNQPQHF
TRBV24-1	.	.	TRBJ2-2	TGTGCCACCAGTGATTCCGGACAGAACACCGGGGAGCTGTTTTTT	CATSDSGQNTGELFF
TRBV18	.	.	TRBJ2-1	TGTGCCAGCTCACAGAGTAACTCCTACAATGAGCAGTTCTTC	CASSQSNSYNEQFF
TRBV14	.	.	TRBJ2-7	TGTGCCAGCAGTACCTGGGGGGACCCCACCTACGAGCAGTACTTC	CASSTWGDPTYEQYF
TRBV20-1	.	.	TRBJ2-5	TGCAGTGCAAGGACAACCGAGACCCAGTACTTC	CSARTTETQYF
TRBV4-3	.	.	TRBJ1-2	TGCGCCAGCAGCCAACGGGGCACAGACTATGGCTACACCTTC	CASSQRGTDYGYTF
TRBV2	.	once	TRBJ1-2	TGTGCCAGCAGTGAATTGCAGGGGCCGTCCTATGGCTACACCTTC	CASSELQGPSYGYTF
TRBV7-2	TRBD2	.	TRBJ2-2	TGTGCCAGCAGCCAGGGACTAGCGAACACCGGGGAGCTGTTTTTT	CASSQGLANTGELFF
TRBV30	.	.	TRBJ1-3	TGTGCCTGGAGGGAACAGAGCTCTGGAAACACCATATATTTT	CAWREQSSGNTIYF
TRBV7-9	.	.	TRBJ2-1	TGTGCCAGCAGCTTAGGAGGGGGGATTTCCTACAATGAGCAGTTCTTC	CASSLGGGISYNEQFF
TRBV20-1	TRBD1	.	TRBJ2-5	TGCAGTGCTAGAGATCCACAGGGGGGAATGGAGACCCAGTACTTC	CSARDPQGGMETQYF
TRBV6-5	.	.	TRBJ1-2	TGTGCCAGCAGGACCCCGGGACAAATAGTTGGCGGCTACACCTTC	CASRTPGQIVGGYTF